Described below is a single T cell receptor beta chain sequence and its context. Its antigen is not identified. The sample is drawn from a study of cytomegalovirus exposure and HLA in healthy donors. Study at large: Later analysis reported that the 120 or so validation repertoires shared the platform of the roughly 670 first-cohort repertoires. Study observations and caveats: Subsequent analysis revealed that first-cohort TCR clusters tended to co-occur in the 95 to 150 validation repertoires. Reported results showed that the classifier diagnosed cytomegalovirus status with high specificity and sensitivity.

TCRdb keeps only in-frame clones here, not all; method: immunoSEQ multiplex PCR. This table holds fewer than 250,000 clones, more than 75% found once. This sequence was found in a woman younger than 35 in good health and CMV-seronegative. The specimen was PBMCs.

Here the CDR3 reads CASRPLAGGKNEQFF. CDR3 DNA sequence: TGTGCCAGCAGACCCCTAGCGGGAGGCAAAAATGAGCAGTTCTTC. This chain links TRBV14 with TRBJ2-1, with 11 bases fitting TRBD2. The CDR3 has 15 amino acids. V trimming: 6 bases; J trimming: 7 bases; junction bases outside the gene matches: 8. Germline values: CDR1 SGHDN, CDR2 FVKESK.